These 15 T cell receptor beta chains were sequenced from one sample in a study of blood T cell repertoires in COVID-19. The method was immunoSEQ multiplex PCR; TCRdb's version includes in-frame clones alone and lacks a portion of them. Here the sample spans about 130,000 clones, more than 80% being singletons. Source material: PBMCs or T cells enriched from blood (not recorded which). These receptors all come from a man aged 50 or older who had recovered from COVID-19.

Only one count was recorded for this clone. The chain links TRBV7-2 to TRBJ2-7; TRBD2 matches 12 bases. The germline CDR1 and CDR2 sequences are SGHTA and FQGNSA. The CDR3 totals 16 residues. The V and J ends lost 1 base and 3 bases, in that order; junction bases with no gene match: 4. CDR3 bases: TGTGCCAGCAGCTTAGGGGGGACTAGCGGGCTCTACGAGCAGTACTTC. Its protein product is CASSLGGTSGLYEQYF.

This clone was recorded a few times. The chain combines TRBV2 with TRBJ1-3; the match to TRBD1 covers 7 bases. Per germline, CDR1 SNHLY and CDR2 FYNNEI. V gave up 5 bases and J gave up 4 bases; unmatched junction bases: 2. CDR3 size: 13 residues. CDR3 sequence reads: CASSRGQGNTIYF. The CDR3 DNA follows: TGTGCCAGCAGTAGGGGGCAAGGAAACACCATATATTTT.

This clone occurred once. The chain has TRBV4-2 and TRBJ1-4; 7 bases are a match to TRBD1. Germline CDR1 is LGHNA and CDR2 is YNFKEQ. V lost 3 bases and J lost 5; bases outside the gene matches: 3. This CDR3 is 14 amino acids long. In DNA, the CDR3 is TGTGCCAGCAGCCAGGGACAGAGGAATGAAAAACTGTTTTTT. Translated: CASSQGQRNEKLFF.

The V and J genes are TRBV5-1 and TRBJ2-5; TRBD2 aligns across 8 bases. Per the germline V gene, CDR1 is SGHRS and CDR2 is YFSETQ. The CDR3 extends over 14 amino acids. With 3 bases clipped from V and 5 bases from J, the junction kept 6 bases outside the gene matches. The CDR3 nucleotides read TGCGCCAGCAGCTCCGGGACTAGTGGTGAGACCCAGTACTTC. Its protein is CASSSGTSGETQYF. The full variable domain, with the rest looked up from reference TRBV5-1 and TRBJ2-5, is KAGVTQTPRYLIKTRGQQVTLSCSPISGHRSVSWYQQTPGQGLQFLFEYFSETQRNKGNFPGRFSGRQFSNSRSEMNVSTLELGDSALYLCASSSGTSGETQYFGPGTRLLVL.

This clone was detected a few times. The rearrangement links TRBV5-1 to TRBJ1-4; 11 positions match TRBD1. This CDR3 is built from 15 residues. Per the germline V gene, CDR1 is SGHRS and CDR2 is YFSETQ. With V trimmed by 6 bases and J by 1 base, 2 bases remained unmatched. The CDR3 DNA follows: TGCGCCAGCAAAGGGACAGGGGGAACTAATGAAAAACTGTTTTTT. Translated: CASKGTGGTNEKLFF.

This CDR3 reads CASSLVGDGTDTQYF. Written as DNA, the CDR3 is TGTGCCAGCAGCTTAGTCGGGGATGGGACAGATACGCAGTATTTT. The V call is TRBV7-3, the J call TRBJ2-3, with a tentative D call TRBD2 (5 bases). V was trimmed by 2 bases and J by 3 bases, leaving 12 bases between them. Germline CDR1 and CDR2: SGHTA and FQGTGA. The CDR3 totals 15 residues.

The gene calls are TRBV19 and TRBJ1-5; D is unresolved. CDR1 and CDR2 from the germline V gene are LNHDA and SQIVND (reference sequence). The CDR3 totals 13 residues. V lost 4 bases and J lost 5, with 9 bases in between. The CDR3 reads CASSTGSYQPQHF. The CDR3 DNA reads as TGTGCCAGTAGTACCGGTAGTTATCAGCCCCAGCATTTT.

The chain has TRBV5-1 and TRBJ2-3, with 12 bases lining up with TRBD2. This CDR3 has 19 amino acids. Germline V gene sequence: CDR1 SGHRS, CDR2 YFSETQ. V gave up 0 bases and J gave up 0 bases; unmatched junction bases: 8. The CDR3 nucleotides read TGCGCCAGCAGCTTGGCCCTACTAGCGGGGGGCTTTAGCACAGATACGCAGTATTTT. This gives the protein CASSLALLAGGFSTDTQYF.

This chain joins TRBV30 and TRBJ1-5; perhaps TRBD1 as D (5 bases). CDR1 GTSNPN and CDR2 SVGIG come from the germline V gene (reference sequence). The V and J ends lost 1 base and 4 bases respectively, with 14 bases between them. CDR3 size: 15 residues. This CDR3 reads CAWSGEGSINQPQHF. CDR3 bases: TGTGCCTGGAGTGGGGAGGGGTCAATTAATCAGCCCCAGCATTTT. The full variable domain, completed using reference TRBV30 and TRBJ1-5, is SQTIHQWPATLVQPVGSPLSLECTVEGTSNPNLYWYRQAAGRGLQLLFYSVGIGQISSEVPQNLSASRPQDRQFILSSKKLLLSDSGFYLCAWSGEGSINQPQHFGDGTRLSIL.

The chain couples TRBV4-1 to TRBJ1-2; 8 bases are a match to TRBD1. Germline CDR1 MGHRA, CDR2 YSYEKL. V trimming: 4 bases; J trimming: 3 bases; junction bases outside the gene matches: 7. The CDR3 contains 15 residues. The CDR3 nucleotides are TGCGCCAGCAGCCGACCGGGACAGGTATACTATGGCTACACCTTC. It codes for CASSRPGQVYYGYTF.

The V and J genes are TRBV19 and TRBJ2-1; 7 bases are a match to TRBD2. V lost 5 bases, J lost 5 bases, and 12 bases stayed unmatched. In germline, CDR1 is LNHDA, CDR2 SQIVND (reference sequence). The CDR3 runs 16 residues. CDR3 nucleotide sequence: TGTGCCAGTAGTTCCCCCGGGCTAGCGGAAAACAATGAGCAGTTCTTC. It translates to CASSSPGLAENNEQFF. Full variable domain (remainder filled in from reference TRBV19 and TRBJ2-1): DGGITQSPKYLFRKEGQNVTLSCEQNLNHDAMYWYRQDPGQGLRLIYYSQIVNDFQKGDIAEGYSVSREKKESFPLTVTSAQKNPTAFYLCASSSPGLAENNEQFFGPGTRLTVL.

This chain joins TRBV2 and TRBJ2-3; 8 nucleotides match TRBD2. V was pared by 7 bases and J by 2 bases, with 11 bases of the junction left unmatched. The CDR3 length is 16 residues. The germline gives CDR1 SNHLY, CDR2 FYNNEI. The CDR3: CASKREGLFSTDTQYF. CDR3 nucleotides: TGTGCCAGCAAACGGGAGGGCCTGTTTTCCACAGATACGCAGTATTTT.

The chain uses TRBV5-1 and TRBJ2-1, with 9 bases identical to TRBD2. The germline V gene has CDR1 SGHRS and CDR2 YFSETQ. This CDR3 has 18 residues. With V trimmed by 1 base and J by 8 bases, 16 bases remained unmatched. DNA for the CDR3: TGCGCCAGCAGCTTGCGAACCTTGTCTGCGGGGGGGCCCCATGAGCAGTTCTTC. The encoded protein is CASSLRTLSAGGPHEQFF.

Here the CDR3 reads CASRPGQGAPGELFF. In nucleotides, the CDR3 is TGTGCCAGCAGGCCGGGACAGGGGGCCCCCGGGGAGCTGTTTTTT. This rearrangement joins TRBV2 to TRBJ2-2, with 12 bases lining up with TRBD1. Per germline, CDR1 SNHLY and CDR2 FYNNEI. J was trimmed by 6 bases and V by 6 bases; bases with no gene match: 5. The CDR3 has 15 residues.

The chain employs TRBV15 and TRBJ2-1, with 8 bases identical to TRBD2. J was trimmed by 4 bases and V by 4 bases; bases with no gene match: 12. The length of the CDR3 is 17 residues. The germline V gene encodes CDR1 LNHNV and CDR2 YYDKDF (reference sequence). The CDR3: CATSTSQVAGSYNEQFF. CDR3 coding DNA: TGTGCCACCAGCACGTCCCAGGTAGCGGGGTCTTACAATGAGCAGTTCTTC.